This T cell receptor beta chain emerged from a study of CD8+ T cells in alopecia areata. Whole-study context: Using the percentage of affected scalp area, treated patients' severity was scored.

This CDR3 comprises 15 residues. Per the germline V gene, CDR1 is SEHNR and CDR2 is FQNEAQ (reference sequence). Trimming cost V 1 base and J 3 bases; bases outside gene matches: 3. Treatment described: oral pan-JAK inhibitor, 5-10 mg twice daily. It was cDNA, reverse transcribed from extracted RNA, that served as the sequencing template. Produced via immunoSEQ multiplex PCR; TCRdb's table is partial and in-frame only. The sample lists 250,000 to 300,000 clones; 58% were seen once. The TCR was taken from a human donor with alopecia areata. Sequencing used CD4+ T cells sorted from blood, obtained at week 24, from a patient treated with tofacitinib. V is TRBV7-9 and J is TRBJ1-2; 9 bases are a match to TRBD1. CDR3 nucleotides: TGTGCCAGCAGCTTAGAGCGGACAGGGGACTATGGCTACACCTTC. This gives the protein CASSLERTGDYGYTF.